The subject of this entry is one T cell receptor beta chain. No antigen is known for it. The time point denotes: week 35, safety follow-up. Every vaccination contained 300 ug of the mutant IDH1 20-mer peptide and was paired with topical imiquimod. The repertoire was sequenced with immunoSEQ multiplex PCR; TCRdb's copy has only in-frame clones and lacks some. The data show over 55,000 clones, roughly 80% seen once. The data derive from a study of a mutant IDH1 vaccine in newly diagnosed glioma. The origin of this receptor is a man in his forties with glioma. The source material was PBMCs, sampled from a glioma patient whose treatment included an IDH1 peptide vaccine.

The CDR3 here is CASSGDSLGRKLFF. The DNA for the CDR3 is TGTGCCAGTAGTGGCGACAGCCTGGGAAGGAAACTGTTTTTT. The rearrangement joins TRBV19 to TRBJ1-4, with D possibly TRBD1 on 5 matching bases. From germline, CDR1 is LNHDA and CDR2 SQIVND (reference sequence). The CDR3 consists of 14 residues. Trimming shortened V by 5 bases and J by 11 bases, and 18 bases separated the two germline ends.